This T cell receptor (beta chain) was recovered during a study of blood T cells in healthy people across ages. Findings and limits, study-wide: Older age coincided with a roughly linear decline in TCR beta diversity per million T cells.

Primed by a sample-barcoded 5' primer and a J-beta primer mix, a second PCR proceeded for about 7 to 11 cycles. TCRdb re-called the 5' RACE reads with MiXCR, one entry per CDR3 protein. The sample yields hundreds of thousands of distinct CDR3 sequences, around 45% seen once. CDR1 is SGHRS and CDR2 is YFSETQ in the germline V gene. This CDR3 has 16 amino acids. Trimming removed 7 bases at V and 1 base at J, with 15 bases between. Notes on this clonotype: What it binds is not known.

A minimum of 6 micrograms of total RNA was extracted per sample. The source is a man aged 55-75 years in good health. The chain recombines TRBV5-1 with TRBJ2-6; possible D gene TRBD1, 6 bases. The sample was blood. The CDR3 sequence: CASYRDTSSGANVLTF. For the CDR3, the DNA is TGCGCCAGCTACAGGGACACCTCGTCTGGGGCCAACGTCCTGACTTTC.